The text below deals with one TCR beta chain. Its antigen is unknown. These data are taken from a study of T cells in Graves' hyperthyroidism and ophthalmopathy. Findings and caveats of the study: Clonotypes that were expanded in thyroid above 0.001 mostly appeared in blood too. Ophthalmopathy was predicted by the model a median of roughly 6.6 months ahead of onset.

The diagnoses drew upon clinical symptoms, serum thyroxine and TRAb, thyroid ultrasound and orbital computed tomography. RNA transcripts were the template for amplifying TCR beta CDR3 regions. TCR CDR3 underwent first-round RT-PCR with the HTBI primer set. Each CDR3 protein gets one entry after TCRdb re-called the multiplex PCR reads with MiXCR. The sample lists more than 55,000 distinct CDR3 sequences, roughly 50% occurring once. The CDR3 spans 14 residues. Trimming shortened V by 5 bases and J by 1 base, and 10 bases separated the two germline ends. Germline V gene sequence: CDR1 LNHNV, CDR2 YYDKDF (reference sequence).

This TCR was recovered from a woman in her sixties with Graves' ophthalmopathy. The chain recombines TRBV15 with TRBJ2-3, with D tentatively TRBD1 (5 bases). The sequencing sample was made of blood. CDR3 residues: CATSGAEGTDTQYF. Written as DNA, the CDR3 is TGTGCCACCAGCGGGGCCGAGGGCACAGATACGCAGTATTTT. The full variable domain, its missing parts supplied by reference TRBV15 and TRBJ2-3, is DAMVIQNPRYQVTQFGKPVTLSCSQTLNHNVMYWYQQKSSQAPKLLFHYYDKDFNNEADTPDNFQSRRPNTSFCFLDIRSPGLGDTAMYLCATSGAEGTDTQYFGPGTRLTVL.